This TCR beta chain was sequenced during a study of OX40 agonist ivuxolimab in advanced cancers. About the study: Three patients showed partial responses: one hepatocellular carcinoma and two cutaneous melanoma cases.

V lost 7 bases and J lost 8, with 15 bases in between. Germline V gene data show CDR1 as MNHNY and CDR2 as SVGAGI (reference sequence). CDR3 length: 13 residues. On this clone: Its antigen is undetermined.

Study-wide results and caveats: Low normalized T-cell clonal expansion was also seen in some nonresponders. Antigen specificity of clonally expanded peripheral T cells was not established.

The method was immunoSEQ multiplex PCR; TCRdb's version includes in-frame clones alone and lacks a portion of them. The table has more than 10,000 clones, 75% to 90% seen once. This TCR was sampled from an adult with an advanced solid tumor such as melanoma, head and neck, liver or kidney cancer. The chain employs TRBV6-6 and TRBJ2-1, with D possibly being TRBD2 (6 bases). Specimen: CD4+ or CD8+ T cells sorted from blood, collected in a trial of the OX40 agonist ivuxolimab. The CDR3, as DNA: TGTGCCAGCACTCATATATCGGGGGATGAGCAGTTCTTC. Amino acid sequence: CASTHISGDEQFF.